This TCR beta chain was recorded in a study of blood T cell repertoires in COVID-19. Study summary: Italy, Spain and the United States were the sources of the convalescent and acute COVID-19 samples. T cells, B-cell-depleted T cells, or PBMCs provided the cDNA or gDNA that served as material.

Authors' data handling: Amplification of reference gene primers was used by the study to estimate nucleated cell counts. TCRdb keeps only in-frame clones here, not all; method: immunoSEQ multiplex PCR. The DNA gave D and trimming, while V, J and clone size come from that table. The sample lists more than 75,000 clones; around 89% were seen once. This clone was detected once. Sequenced: peripheral blood. The TCR comes from a woman over 75 with active COVID-19.

The CDR3 DNA sequence: TGTGCCAGCAGCCAAGTCTCCTTCGCTAACTATGGCTACACCTTC. The encoded protein is CASSQVSFANYGYTF. The chain combines TRBV14 with TRBJ1-2; D is undetermined. The CDR3 runs 15 residues. CDR1 is SGHDN, CDR2 FVKESK, per germline. Trimming left V 1 base short and J 0 bases short, with 9 bases between.